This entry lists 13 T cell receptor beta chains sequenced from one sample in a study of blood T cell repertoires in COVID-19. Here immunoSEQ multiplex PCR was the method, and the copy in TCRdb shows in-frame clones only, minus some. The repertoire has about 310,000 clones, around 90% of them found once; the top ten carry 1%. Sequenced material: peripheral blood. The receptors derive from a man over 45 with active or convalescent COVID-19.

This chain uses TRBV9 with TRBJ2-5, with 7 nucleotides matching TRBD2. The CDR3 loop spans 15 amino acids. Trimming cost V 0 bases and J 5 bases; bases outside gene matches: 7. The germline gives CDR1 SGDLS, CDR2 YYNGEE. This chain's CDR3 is CASSVDAGVWETQYF. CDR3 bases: TGTGCCAGCAGCGTAGACGCGGGAGTGTGGGAGACCCAGTACTTC.

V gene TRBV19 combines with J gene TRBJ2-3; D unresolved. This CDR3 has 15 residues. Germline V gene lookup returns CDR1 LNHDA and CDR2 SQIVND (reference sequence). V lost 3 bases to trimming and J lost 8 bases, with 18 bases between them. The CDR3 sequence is CASSIRPPPMGTQYF. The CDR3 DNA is TGTGCCAGTAGTATCAGGCCCCCCCCGATGGGTACGCAGTATTTT.

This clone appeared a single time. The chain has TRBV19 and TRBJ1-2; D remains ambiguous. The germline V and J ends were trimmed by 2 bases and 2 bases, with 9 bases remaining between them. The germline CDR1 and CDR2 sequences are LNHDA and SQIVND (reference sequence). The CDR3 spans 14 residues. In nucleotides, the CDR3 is TGTGCCAGTAGTATAAAACAGAGAAACTATGGCTACACCTTC. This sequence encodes CASSIKQRNYGYTF.

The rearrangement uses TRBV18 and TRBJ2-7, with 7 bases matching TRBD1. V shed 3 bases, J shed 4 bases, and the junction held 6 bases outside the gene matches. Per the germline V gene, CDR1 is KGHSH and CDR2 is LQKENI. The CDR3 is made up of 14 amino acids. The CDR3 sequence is CASSPDRVGYEQYF. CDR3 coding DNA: TGTGCCAGCTCACCCGACAGGGTTGGGTACGAGCAGTACTTC.

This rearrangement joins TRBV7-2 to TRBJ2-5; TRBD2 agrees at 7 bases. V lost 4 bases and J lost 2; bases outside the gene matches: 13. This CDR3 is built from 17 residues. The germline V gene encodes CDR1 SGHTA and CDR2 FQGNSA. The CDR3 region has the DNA TGTGCCAGCAGCTCATGGGCCGGTGGAGCGGGGCAAGAGACCCAGTACTTC. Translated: CASSSWAGGAGQETQYF.

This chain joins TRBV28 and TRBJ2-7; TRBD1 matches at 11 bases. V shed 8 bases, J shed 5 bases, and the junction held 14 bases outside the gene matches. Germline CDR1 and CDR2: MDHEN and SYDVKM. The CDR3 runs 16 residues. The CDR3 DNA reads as TGTGCCAGCTTAAACGGACAGGGGGCATCAATAGACGAGCAGTACTTC. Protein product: CASLNGQGASIDEQYF.

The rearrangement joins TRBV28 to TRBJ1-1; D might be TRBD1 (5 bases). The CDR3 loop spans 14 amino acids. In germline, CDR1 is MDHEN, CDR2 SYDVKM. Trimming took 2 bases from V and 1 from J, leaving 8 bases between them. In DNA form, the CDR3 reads TGTGCCAGCAGTTTAGGGGCGGAGAACACTGAAGCTTTCTTT. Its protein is CASSLGAENTEAFF.

The CDR3 DNA follows: TGTGCCAGCAGTCGTACAGGAGCACGGTCGAGCTCCTATAATTCACCCCTCCACTTT. It yields the protein CASSRTGARSSSYNSPLHF. J is TRBJ1-6 and V is TRBV6-6; TRBD1 is a possible D gene (5 bases). V was pared by 5 bases and J by 0 bases, with 20 bases between. Looked up from germline, CDR1 is MNHNY and CDR2 is SVGAGI (reference sequence). This CDR3 is built from 19 residues.

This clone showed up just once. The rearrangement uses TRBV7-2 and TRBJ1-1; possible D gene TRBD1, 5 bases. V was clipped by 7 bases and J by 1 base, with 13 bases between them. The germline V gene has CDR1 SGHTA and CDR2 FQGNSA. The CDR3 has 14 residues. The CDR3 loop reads CASTSPQGNTEAFF. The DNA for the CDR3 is TGTGCCAGCACCTCGCCTCAGGGGAACACTGAAGCTTTCTTT.

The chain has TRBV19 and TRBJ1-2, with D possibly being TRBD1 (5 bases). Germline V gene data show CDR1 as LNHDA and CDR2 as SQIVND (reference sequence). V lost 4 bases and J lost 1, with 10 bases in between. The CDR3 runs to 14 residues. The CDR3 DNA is TGTGCCAGTAGTAAAGGGGCTGATAACTATGGCTACACCTTC. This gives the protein CASSKGADNYGYTF.

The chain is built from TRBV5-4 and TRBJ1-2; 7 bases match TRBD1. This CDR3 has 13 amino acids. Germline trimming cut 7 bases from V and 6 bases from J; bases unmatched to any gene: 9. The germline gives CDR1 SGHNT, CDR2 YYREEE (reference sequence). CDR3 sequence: CASASPTGHGYTF. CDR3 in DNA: TGTGCCAGCGCTTCACCGACAGGGCATGGCTACACCTTC.

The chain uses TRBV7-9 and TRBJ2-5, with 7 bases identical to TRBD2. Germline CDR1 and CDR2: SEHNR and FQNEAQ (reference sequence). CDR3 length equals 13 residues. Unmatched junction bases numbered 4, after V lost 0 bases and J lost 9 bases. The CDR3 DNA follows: TGTGCCAGCAGCTTAGCGGCGGGAGTGGCCCAGTACTTC. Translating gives CASSLAAGVAQYF.

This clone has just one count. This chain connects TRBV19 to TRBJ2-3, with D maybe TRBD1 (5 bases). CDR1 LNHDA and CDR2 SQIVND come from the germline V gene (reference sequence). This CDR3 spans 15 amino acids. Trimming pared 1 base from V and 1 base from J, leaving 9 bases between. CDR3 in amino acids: CASSIAGLGTDTQYF. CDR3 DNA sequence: TGTGCCAGTAGTATAGCAGGGTTGGGCACAGATACGCAGTATTTT.